The clone carrying this TCR beta chain was detected a few times. The target antigen is unknown. A second PCR of roughly 7 to 11 cycles used a sample-barcoded 5' primer and a J-beta primer mix. TCRdb re-called the 5' RACE reads with MiXCR, one entry per CDR3 protein. Altogether approximately 900,000 distinct CDR3 sequences are present, approximately 32% being singletons, with the ten largest covering about 10%. The sample originates from a study of blood T cells in healthy people across ages. At least 7 million PBMCs were isolated per sample. This CDR3 is built from 12 residues. V was clipped by 5 bases and J by 16 bases, with 17 bases between them. General study findings and limits: A conclusive naive versus antigen-experienced comparison was prevented by the unsorted PBMCs.

These data were also reused for a study on T cells of mothers and their children.

Material for sequencing was blood. This rearrangement joins TRBV12-3 or TRBV12-4 to TRBJ1-4; D is possibly TRBD1 (6 bases). The TCR originated in a woman aged 35 to 49 in good health. The CDR3 sequence: CASSGTGLSWFF. The CDR3 nucleotides read TGTGCCAGCAGTGGAACAGGGTTGAGTTGGTTTTTT.